The 23 T cell receptor beta chains listed next were all sequenced from one sample in a study of cytomegalovirus exposure and HLA in healthy donors. It was with 60 Vbeta and 13 Jbeta primers that the PCR ran. Sequencing used immunoSEQ multiplex PCR; TCRdb keeps in-frame clones, though not all of them. The sample has roughly 180,000 clones, roughly 75% seen once. Sequenced sample: PBMCs. The receptors were sampled from a female donor in good health and CMV-seronegative.

The genes are TRBV27 and TRBJ2-4; D remains unclear. The CDR3 runs 15 residues. Germline V gene data show CDR1 as MNHEY and CDR2 as SMNVEV (reference sequence). V gave up 4 bases and J gave up 1 base, with 11 bases separating them. The CDR3 DNA is TGTGCCAGCAGTTCGGGTTCCGGGGCCAAAAACATTCAGTACTTC. It codes for CASSSGSGAKNIQYF.

This clone has just a few counts. J is TRBJ2-7 and V is TRBV27; 7 bases match TRBD2. Germline values: CDR1 MNHEY, CDR2 SMNVEV (reference sequence). The CDR3 length is 15 residues. V was pared by 2 bases and J by 2 bases, with 6 bases of the junction left unmatched. The CDR3: CASSLRLGGTYEQYF. The CDR3 DNA sequence: TGTGCCAGCAGTTTACGTCTCGGGGGGACCTACGAGCAGTACTTC.

This clone was counted a single time. V usage is TRBV5-8 and J usage is TRBJ1-2; D is undetermined. CDR3 length: 17 residues. Germline V gene sequence: CDR1 SGHTS, CDR2 YDEGEE. V lost 4 bases and J 4 bases, leaving 23 bases between the germline ends. The CDR3: CASSRGREAKGGYGYTF. DNA for the CDR3: TGTGCCAGCAGCCGCGGACGGGAGGCGAAGGGCGGCTATGGCTACACCTTC.

The V gene is TRBV21-1, the J gene TRBJ2-7; the D segment call TRBD1 is taken from the table without a DNA check. TRBV21-1 is designated a pseudogene. The CDR3 length is 14 residues. The CDR3 sequence is CASSNRGEGYEQYF. In DNA form, the CDR3 reads TGTGCCAGCAGCAACAGGGGCGAGGGGTACGAGCAGTACTTC.

The chain carries TRBV6-5 and TRBJ1-3, with no clear D. The CDR3 has 15 residues. Germline V gives CDR1 MNHEY, CDR2 SVGAGI. V dropped 2 bases and J dropped 4 bases, with 12 bases sitting between them. CDR3 residues: CASSYAAYGGNTIYF. The DNA for the CDR3 is TGTGCCAGCAGTTACGCGGCCTATGGGGGAAACACCATATATTTT.

This clone was seen a few times. Other nucleotide sequences in the sample specify the same CDR3. This sequence joins TRBV4-3 and TRBJ1-2, with TRBD1 identical over 7 bases. This CDR3 comprises 15 residues. V lost 0 bases and J lost 2; bases outside the gene matches: 3. CDR1 is LGHNA and CDR2 is YSLEER in the germline V gene. CDR3 sequence (DNA): TGCGCCAGCAGCCAAGATCTCAGGGGGAACTATGGCTACACCTTC. Translated, it gives CASSQDLRGNYGYTF.

The rearrangement uses TRBV7-6 and TRBJ1-2; TRBD1 agrees at 12 bases. V dropped 4 bases and J dropped 0; count of bases not matched to a gene: 3. The CDR3 runs 16 residues. The germline gives CDR1 SGHVS, CDR2 FNYEAQ. The CDR3 reads CASSSGTGGTNYGYTF. The CDR3 nucleotides are TGTGCCAGCAGCTCCGGGACAGGGGGCACTAACTATGGCTACACCTTC.

V gene TRBV28 combines with J gene TRBJ2-7, with D possibly matching TRBD1 (5 bases). V was cut by 9 bases and J by 4 bases, with 16 bases left in between. The CDR3 totals 13 residues. The germline gives CDR1 MDHEN, CDR2 SYDVKM. CDR3 in amino acids: CASRQYKEYEQYF. The DNA of the CDR3 is TGTGCCAGTCGACAGTACAAAGAGTACGAGCAGTACTTC. Filled out from reference TRBV28 and TRBJ2-7, the complete variable domain reads DVKVTQSSRYLVKRTGEKVFLECVQDMDHENMFWYRQDPGLGLRLIYFSYDVKMKEKGDIPEGYSVSREKKERFSLILESASTNQTSMYLCASRQYKEYEQYFGPGTRLTVT.

The V gene is TRBV6-5, the J gene TRBJ1-1; D is unclear. The CDR3 runs 14 residues. V was clipped by 2 bases and J by 4 bases, with 11 bases between them. Germline CDR1 reads MNHEY; CDR2 reads SVGAGI. CDR3 in amino acids: CASSYGPGGTEAFF. The DNA of the CDR3 is TGTGCCAGCAGTTACGGGCCGGGAGGCACTGAAGCTTTCTTT.

The V call is TRBV19, the J call TRBJ2-5, with 10 bases aligning to TRBD2. The CDR3 length is 14 residues. V lost 6 bases and J lost 4; bases outside the gene matches: 5. Germline loops: CDR1 LNHDA, CDR2 SQIVND (reference sequence). This CDR3 is CASSLGTSVETQYF. The CDR3 coding sequence is TGTGCCAGTAGCCTGGGGACTAGCGTAGAGACCCAGTACTTC. Supplemented by reference TRBV19 and TRBJ2-5, the full variable domain reads DGGITQSPKYLFRKEGQNVTLSCEQNLNHDAMYWYRQDPGQGLRLIYYSQIVNDFQKGDIAEGYSVSREKKESFPLTVTSAQKNPTAFYLCASSLGTSVETQYFGPGTRLLVL.

The genes are TRBV7-9 and TRBJ1-1, with a possible D match to TRBD1 (5 bases). V was pared by 2 bases and J by 7 bases, with 14 bases between. The CDR3 runs 14 residues. CDR1 SEHNR and CDR2 FQNEAQ come from the germline V gene (reference sequence). DNA of the CDR3: TGTGCCAGCAGCTTACCAGACAGACGCAATGAAGCTTTCTTT. This codes for CASSLPDRRNEAFF.

The chain couples TRBV9 to TRBJ2-3, with TRBD2 matching 12 bases. This CDR3 has 17 residues. The germline gives CDR1 SGDLS, CDR2 YYNGEE. The V segment lost 5 bases and the J segment 3 bases; nucleotides outside the gene matches: 10. In nucleotides, the CDR3 is TGTGCCAGCAGTCTCCATCTAGCGGGAGGGCCAACAGATACGCAGTATTTT. This encodes CASSLHLAGGPTDTQYF.

The rearrangement links TRBV5-1 to TRBJ2-2, with a possible D match to TRBD1 (6 bases). CDR1 and CDR2 from the germline V gene are SGHRS and YFSETQ. This CDR3 spans 16 amino acids. Trimming took off 3 bases at V and 2 bases at J, with 14 bases between the two ends. CDR3 amino acids: CASSSLQGFNTGELFF. CDR3 sequence (DNA): TGCGCCAGCAGCTCCCTTCAGGGGTTTAACACCGGGGAGCTGTTTTTT.

V gene TRBV6-6 combines with J gene TRBJ2-5, with 9 bases fitting TRBD1. Germline assignment: CDR1 MNHNY and CDR2 SVGAGI (reference sequence). After removal of 4 bases from V and 7 bases from J, the junction contained 7 bases not matched to a gene. This CDR3 is built from 14 residues. The DNA for the CDR3 is TGTGCCAGCAGTTGGGACAGGGCCGAGGGGACCCAGTACTTC. This gives the protein CASSWDRAEGTQYF.

The chain uses TRBV6-5 and TRBJ1-6, with unresolved D. Germline V CDR1 and CDR2: MNHEY, SVGAGI. Trimming took 0 bases from V and 5 from J, leaving 11 bases between them. The length of the CDR3 is 16 residues. The CDR3 sequence is CASSYSTGENNSPLHF. DNA of the CDR3: TGTGCCAGCAGTTACTCCACCGGGGAGAATAATTCACCCCTCCACTTT.

The chain employs TRBV18 and TRBJ2-3; 9 bases align to TRBD2. The CDR3 spans 17 residues. The germline V gene has CDR1 KGHSH and CDR2 LQKENI. J was trimmed by 0 bases and V by 2 bases; bases with no gene match: 6. CDR3 residues: CASSPSRLAASTDTQYF. The CDR3 DNA follows: TGTGCCAGCTCACCATCGCGACTAGCGGCTAGCACAGATACGCAGTATTTT. The variable domain in full, with the rest retrieved from reference TRBV18 and TRBJ2-3, is NAGVMQNPRHLVRRRGQEARLRCSPMKGHSHVYWYRQLPEEGLKFMVYLQKENIIDESGMPKERFSAEFPKEGPSILRIQQVVRGDSAAYFCASSPSRLAASTDTQYFGPGTRLTVL.

This clone was detected only once. This chain connects TRBV27 to TRBJ2-5; TRBD1 agrees at 9 bases. The J call is doubtful: the DNA matches TRBJ2-7 better. Germline V CDR1 and CDR2: MNHEY, SMNVEV (reference sequence). There are 15 residues in the CDR3. The CDR3 DNA reads as TGTGCCAGCACCCTGCGCGGGGACAGGGACTACGAGCAGTACTTC. It encodes CASTLRGDRDYEQYF.

This clone came up once. This chain joins TRBV5-1 and TRBJ2-7; D perhaps matches TRBD1 (5 bases). The CDR3 runs to 15 residues. The germline V and J ends were trimmed by 4 bases and 0 bases, with 14 bases remaining between them. Germline CDR1 is SGHRS and CDR2 is YFSETQ. The chain's CDR3 is CASSPGHMSSYEQYF. Written as DNA, the CDR3 is TGCGCCAGCAGCCCCGGACACATGAGCTCCTACGAGCAGTACTTC.

This chain joins TRBV27 and TRBJ1-2, with D tentatively TRBD1 (5 bases). V was pared by 6 bases and J by 3 bases, with 14 bases between. The CDR3 is made up of 14 amino acids. Germline assignment: CDR1 MNHEY and CDR2 SMNVEV (reference sequence). Here the CDR3 DNA reads TGTGCCAGCAGGGGGCCTCAGGGCTACTATGGCTACACCTTC. It translates to CASRGPQGYYGYTF.

V gene TRBV15 combines with J gene TRBJ2-4; perhaps TRBD2 as D (5 bases). Germline V gene sequence: CDR1 LNHNV, CDR2 YYDKDF (reference sequence). V was cut by 0 bases and J by 5 bases, with 8 bases left in between. The CDR3 has 14 amino acids. The CDR3 DNA reads TGTGCCACCAGCAGAGATCGGGGAGAAAACATTCAGTACTTC. This sequence encodes CATSRDRGENIQYF.

J is TRBJ2-1 and V is TRBV4-3; 12 nucleotides line up with TRBD2. J lost 7 bases, V lost 1 base, and 8 bases had no gene match. The CDR3 covers 17 residues. Germline lookup yields CDR1 LGHNA and CDR2 YSLEER. CDR3 loop: CASSQAAGLAGRNEQFF. CDR3 in DNA: TGCGCCAGCAGCCAAGCGGCCGGACTAGCGGGACGTAATGAGCAGTTCTTC.

The genes are TRBV30 and TRBJ2-7, with D perhaps TRBD1 (6 bases). The germline CDR1 and CDR2 sequences are GTSNPN and SVGIG (reference sequence). The CDR3 spans 15 residues. With 4 bases removed from V and 0 bases from J, the gap between germline ends came to 16 bases. CDR3 sequence reads: CAWTLRDTSSYEQYF. CDR3 bases: TGTGCCTGGACCCTCCGGGACACAAGCTCCTACGAGCAGTACTTC.

V gene TRBV6-4 combines with J gene TRBJ2-2, with 8 positions matching TRBD2. With V trimmed by 2 bases and J by 4 bases, 0 bases remained unmatched. In germline, CDR1 is MRHNA, CDR2 SNTAGT. The CDR3 runs 14 residues. The CDR3 loop reads CASSDGTSTGELFF. The CDR3 bases are TGTGCCAGCAGTGACGGGACTAGCACCGGGGAGCTGTTTTTT.